Below are 13 T cell receptor beta chains sequenced from a single sample in a study of shared clonotypes between healthy human individuals. As defined, naive CD8 cells were CD45RO-negative and positively selected for CCR7, with terminally differentiated effector memory CD45RA+ cells excluded. Only in-frame clones appear in the TCRdb table, and some are missing; sequencing was by immunoSEQ multiplex PCR. The table shows about 680,000 clones, with approximately 90% occurring only once. The sequenced material came from naive CD8+ T cells sorted from blood. The source is a man aged 25-45 years in good health.

This chain links TRBV9 with TRBJ2-1, with D tentatively TRBD2 (6 bases). Germline lookup yields CDR1 SGDLS and CDR2 YYNGEE. V lost 0 bases and J 2 bases, leaving 9 bases between the germline ends. The CDR3 totals 15 residues. The CDR3 reads CASSVEGGAYNEQFF. The DNA of the CDR3 is TGTGCCAGCAGCGTAGAGGGCGGGGCCTACAATGAGCAGTTCTTC.

The rearrangement joins TRBV5-4 to TRBJ1-2, with D possibly TRBD1 on 5 matching bases. V gave up 4 bases and J gave up 3 bases, with 7 bases separating them. Germline-derived CDR1 and CDR2 are SGHNT and YYREEE (reference sequence). The CDR3 extends over 12 amino acids. This chain's CDR3 is CASSGGDYGYTF. CDR3 bases: TGTGCCAGCAGCGGGGGAGACTATGGCTACACCTTC.

The CDR3 nucleotides read TGCAGCGTTGAAACGGGAGGGCCCTCCTACGAGCAGTACTTC. Translation gives CSVETGGPSYEQYF. The chain has TRBV29-1 and TRBJ2-7, with TRBD2 matching over 8 bases. The CDR3 sequence is 14 residues long. Germline V CDR1 and CDR2: SQVTM, ANQGSEA. The J segment lost 0 bases and the V segment lost 2 bases, leaving 3 bases of the junction unmatched.

The chain carries TRBV7-6 and TRBJ1-4; D is possibly TRBD1 (5 bases). The V end was cut by 6 bases, the J end by 12 bases, with 17 bases between. Looked up from germline, CDR1 is SGHVS and CDR2 is FNYEAQ. This CDR3 has 13 residues. The CDR3 DNA is TGTGCCAGCAGTCCAAGGGGCCCAGAGGAACTGTTTTTT. Amino acid sequence: CASSPRGPEELFF.

The genes are TRBV7-6 and TRBJ2-2, with no clear D. Trimming stripped 1 base from V and 5 bases from J, with 5 bases between. There are 13 residues in the CDR3. From germline, CDR1 is SGHVS and CDR2 FNYEAQ. The CDR3 is CASSLDVTGELFF. In DNA, the CDR3 is TGTGCCAGCAGCTTAGATGTAACCGGGGAGCTGTTTTTT.

This chain joins TRBV7-8 and TRBJ2-7, with a possible D match to TRBD2 (5 bases). Germline V gene data show CDR1 as SGHVS and CDR2 as FQNEAQ. This CDR3 region has 16 residues. V was shortened by 5 bases and J by 0 bases, with 17 bases between the two germline ends. Here the CDR3 DNA reads TGTGCCAGCAGCCCGGCCACTAGGCGGCTCTCCTACGAGCAGTACTTC. The encoded protein is CASSPATRRLSYEQYF. The full variable domain, completed using reference TRBV7-8 and TRBJ2-7, is GAGVSQSPRYKVAKRGQDVALRCDPISGHVSLFWYQQALGQGPEFLTYFQNEAQLDKSGLPSDRFFAERPEGSVSTLKIQRTQQEDSAVYLCASSPATRRLSYEQYFGPGTRLTVT.

Of note for this clone: This sample includes further DNA sequences coding for the same CDR3. This sequence joins TRBV4-3 and TRBJ2-7; possible D gene TRBD1, 5 bases. V lost 0 bases and J lost 2, with 8 bases in between. CDR3 length: 14 residues. CDR1 and CDR2 from the germline V gene are LGHNA and YSLEER. The CDR3 bases are TGCGCCAGCAGCCAAGACAGGGTTGCCTACGAGCAGTACTTC. It encodes CASSQDRVAYEQYF.

The gene calls are TRBV14 and TRBJ2-5, with D possibly matching TRBD2 (7 bases). Germline V lookup: CDR1 SGHDN, CDR2 FVKESK. Trimming left V 4 bases short and J 2 bases short, with 14 bases between. The CDR3 extends over 15 amino acids. In nucleotides, the CDR3 is TGTGCCAGCAGCCGAAGGGGGGACTATCAAGAGACCCAGTACTTC. Amino acid sequence: CASSRRGDYQETQYF. Full variable domain (missing parts from reference TRBV14 and TRBJ2-5): EAGVTQFPSHSVIEKGQTVTLRCDPISGHDNLYWYRRVMGKEIKFLLHFVKESKQDESGMPNNRFLAERTGGTYSTLKVQPAELEDSGVYFCASSRRGDYQETQYFGPGTRLLVL.

This chain uses TRBV7-6 with TRBJ2-5; the match to TRBD2 covers 7 bases. Germline V gene lookup returns CDR1 SGHVS and CDR2 FNYEAQ. CDR3 length equals 16 residues. V was clipped by 1 base and J by 5 bases; unmatched bases: 10. The CDR3 DNA is TGTGCCAGCAGCTTAGGGTCGACTAGCTTTTGGGAGACCCAGTACTTC. It specifies CASSLGSTSFWETQYF. The full variable domain, in which reference TRBV7-6 and TRBJ2-5 provide the parts outside the CDR3, is GAGVSQSPRYKVTKRGQDVALRCDPISGHVSLYWYRQALGQGPEFLTYFNYEAQQDKSGLPNDRFSAERPEGSISTLTIQRTEQRDSAMYRCASSLGSTSFWETQYFGPGTRLLVL.

This chain joins TRBV9 and TRBJ2-3, with D maybe TRBD2 (5 bases). The germline V and J ends were trimmed by 0 bases and 5 bases, with 10 bases remaining between them. Germline CDR1 and CDR2: SGDLS and YYNGEE. The CDR3 spans 14 residues. CDR3 sequence reads: CASSVEGVGDTQYF. CDR3 in DNA: TGTGCCAGCAGCGTAGAGGGAGTTGGAGATACGCAGTATTTT.

This sequence joins TRBV11-2 and TRBJ2-7; TRBD2 aligns across 8 bases. CDR3 length: 19 residues. J lost 0 bases, V lost 5 bases, and 18 bases had no gene match. The germline gives CDR1 SGHAT, CDR2 FQNNGV. The CDR3 protein is CASSHPSGTSTGPSYEQYF. The CDR3, as DNA: TGTGCCAGCAGCCACCCATCCGGGACTAGTACCGGCCCCTCCTACGAGCAGTACTTC.

The genes are TRBV15 and TRBJ2-7; D might be TRBD1 (6 bases). The germline V gene has CDR1 LNHNV and CDR2 YYDKDF (reference sequence). Trimming shortened V by 4 bases and J by 3 bases, and 13 bases separated the two germline ends. This CDR3 comprises 14 residues. CDR3 sequence reads: CATSTMTGDYEQYF. The CDR3 DNA follows: TGTGCCACCAGCACAATGACAGGAGACTACGAGCAGTACTTC.

The rearrangement joins TRBV11-3 to TRBJ1-4; possibly TRBD1 for D (6 bases). V shed 5 bases and J shed 10 bases, with 11 bases lying between them. The CDR3 sequence is 12 residues long. Germline V lookup: CDR1 SGHNT, CDR2 YENEEA. The CDR3, as DNA: TGTGCCAGCAGCCCAGGGGACGGAAAACTGTTTTTT. Translation: CASSPGDGKLFF. Full variable domain (outside the CDR3, taken from reference TRBV11-3 and TRBJ1-4): EAGVVQSPRYKIIEKKQPVAFWCNPISGHNTLYWYLQNLGQGPELLIRYENEEAVDDSQLPKDRFSAERLKGVDSTLKIQPAELGDSAVYLCASSPGDGKLFFGSGTQLSVL.